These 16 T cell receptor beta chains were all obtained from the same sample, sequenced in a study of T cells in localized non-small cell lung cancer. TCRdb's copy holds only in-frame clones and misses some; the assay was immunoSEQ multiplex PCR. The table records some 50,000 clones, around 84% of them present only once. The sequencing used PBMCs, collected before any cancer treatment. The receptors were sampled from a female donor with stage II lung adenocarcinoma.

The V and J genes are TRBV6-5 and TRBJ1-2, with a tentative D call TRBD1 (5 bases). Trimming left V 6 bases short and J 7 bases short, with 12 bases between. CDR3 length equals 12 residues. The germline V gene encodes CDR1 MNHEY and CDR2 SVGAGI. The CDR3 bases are TGTGCCAGCAGATTGACAGTTGGTGGCTACACCTTC. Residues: CASRLTVGGYTF.

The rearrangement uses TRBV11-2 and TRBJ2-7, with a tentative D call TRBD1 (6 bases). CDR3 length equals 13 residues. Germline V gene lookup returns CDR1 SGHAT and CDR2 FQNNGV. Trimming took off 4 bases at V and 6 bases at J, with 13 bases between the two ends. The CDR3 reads CASSSGRQAEQYF. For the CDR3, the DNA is TGTGCCAGCAGCTCAGGTCGACAGGCCGAGCAGTACTTC.

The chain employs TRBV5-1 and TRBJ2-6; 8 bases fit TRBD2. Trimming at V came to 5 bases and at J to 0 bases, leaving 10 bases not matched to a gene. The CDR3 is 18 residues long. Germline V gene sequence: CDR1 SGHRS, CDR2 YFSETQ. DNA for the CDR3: TGCGCCAGCAGGGGCCACGGAGGGACTAGCTCTGGGGCCAACGTCCTGACTTTC. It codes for CASRGHGGTSSGANVLTF.

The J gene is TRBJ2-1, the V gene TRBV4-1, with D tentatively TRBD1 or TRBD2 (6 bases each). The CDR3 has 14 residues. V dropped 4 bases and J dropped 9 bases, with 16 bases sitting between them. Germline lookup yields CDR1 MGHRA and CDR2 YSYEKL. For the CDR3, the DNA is TGCGCCAGCAGCCCCCTTCCAGGGGAGGCTGAGCAGTTCTTC. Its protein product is CASSPLPGEAEQFF.

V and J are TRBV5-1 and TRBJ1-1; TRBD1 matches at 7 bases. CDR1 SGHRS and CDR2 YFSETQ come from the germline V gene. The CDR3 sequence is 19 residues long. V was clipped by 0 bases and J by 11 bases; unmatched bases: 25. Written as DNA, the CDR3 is TGCGCCAGCAGCTTGGGAGACAGGGCTCGGTGGGACGGGAGGCTTTTCGCTTTCTTT. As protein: CASSLGDRARWDGRLFAFF. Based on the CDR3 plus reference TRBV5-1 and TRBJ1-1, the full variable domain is KAGVTQTPRYLIKTRGQQVTLSCSPISGHRSVSWYQQTPGQGLQFLFEYFSETQRNKGNFPGRFSGRQFSNSRSEMNVSTLELGDSALYLCASSLGDRARWDGRLFAFFGQGTRLTVV.

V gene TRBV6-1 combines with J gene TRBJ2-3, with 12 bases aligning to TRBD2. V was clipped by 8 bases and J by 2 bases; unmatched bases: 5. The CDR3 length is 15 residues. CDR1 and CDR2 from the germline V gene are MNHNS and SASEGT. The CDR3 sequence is CASSLAGGNTDTQYF. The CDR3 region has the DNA TGTGCCAGCTCTCTAGCGGGGGGGAACACAGATACGCAGTATTTT.

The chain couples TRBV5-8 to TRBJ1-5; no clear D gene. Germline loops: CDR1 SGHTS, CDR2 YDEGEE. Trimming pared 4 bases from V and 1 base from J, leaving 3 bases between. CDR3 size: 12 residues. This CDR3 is CASSPSNQPQHF. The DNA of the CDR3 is TGTGCCAGCAGCCCCAGCAATCAGCCCCAGCATTTT.

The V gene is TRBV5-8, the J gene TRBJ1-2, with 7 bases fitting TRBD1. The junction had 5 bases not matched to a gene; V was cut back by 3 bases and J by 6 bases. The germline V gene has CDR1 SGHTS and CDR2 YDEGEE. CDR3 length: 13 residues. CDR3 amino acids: CASSSNRGDGYTF. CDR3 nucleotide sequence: TGTGCCAGCAGCTCGAACAGGGGAGATGGCTACACCTTC.

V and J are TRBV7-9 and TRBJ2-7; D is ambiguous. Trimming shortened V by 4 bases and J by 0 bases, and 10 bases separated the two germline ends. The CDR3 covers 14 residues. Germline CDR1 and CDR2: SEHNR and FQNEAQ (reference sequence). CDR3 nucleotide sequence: TGTGCCAGCAGCTCGGACGGTAACTCCTACGAGCAGTACTTC. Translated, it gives CASSSDGNSYEQYF.

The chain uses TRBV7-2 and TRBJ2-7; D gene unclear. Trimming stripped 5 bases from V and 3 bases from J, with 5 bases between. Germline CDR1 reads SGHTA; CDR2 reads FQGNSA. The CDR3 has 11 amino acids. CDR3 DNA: TGTGCCAGCAGCCTGTACTACGAGCAGTACTTC. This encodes CASSLYYEQYF.

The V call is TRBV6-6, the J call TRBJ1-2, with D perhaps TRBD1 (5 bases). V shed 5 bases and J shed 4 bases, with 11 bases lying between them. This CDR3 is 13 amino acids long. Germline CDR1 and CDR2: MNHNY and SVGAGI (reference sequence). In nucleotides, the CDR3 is TGTGCCAGCAGTCCGGGGGGAATCTATGGCTACACCTTC. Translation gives CASSPGGIYGYTF.

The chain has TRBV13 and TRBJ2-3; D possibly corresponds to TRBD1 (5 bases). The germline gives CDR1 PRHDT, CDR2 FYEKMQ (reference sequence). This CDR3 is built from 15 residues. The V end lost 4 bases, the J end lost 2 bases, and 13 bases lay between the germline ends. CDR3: CASSSSGWDTDTQYF. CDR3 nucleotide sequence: TGTGCCAGCAGCTCCTCAGGGTGGGACACAGATACGCAGTATTTT.

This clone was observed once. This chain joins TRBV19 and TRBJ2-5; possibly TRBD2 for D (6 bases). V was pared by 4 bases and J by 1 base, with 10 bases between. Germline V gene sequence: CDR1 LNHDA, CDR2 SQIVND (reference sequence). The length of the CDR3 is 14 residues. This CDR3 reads CASSTGGIQETQYF. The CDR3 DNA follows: TGTGCCAGTAGTACTGGGGGGATCCAAGAGACCCAGTACTTC.

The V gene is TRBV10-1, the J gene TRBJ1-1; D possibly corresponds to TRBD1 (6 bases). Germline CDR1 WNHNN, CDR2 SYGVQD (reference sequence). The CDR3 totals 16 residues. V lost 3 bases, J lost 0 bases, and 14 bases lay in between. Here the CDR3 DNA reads TGCGCCAGCAGTGACATGACAGGACGCATGAACACTGAAGCTTTCTTT. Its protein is CASSDMTGRMNTEAFF.

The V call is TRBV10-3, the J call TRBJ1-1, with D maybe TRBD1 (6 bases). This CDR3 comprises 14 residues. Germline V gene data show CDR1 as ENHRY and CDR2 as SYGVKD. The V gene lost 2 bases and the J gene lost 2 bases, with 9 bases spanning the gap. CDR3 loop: CAISEGTSNTEAFF. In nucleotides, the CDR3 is TGTGCCATCAGTGAGGGGACATCTAACACTGAAGCTTTCTTT.

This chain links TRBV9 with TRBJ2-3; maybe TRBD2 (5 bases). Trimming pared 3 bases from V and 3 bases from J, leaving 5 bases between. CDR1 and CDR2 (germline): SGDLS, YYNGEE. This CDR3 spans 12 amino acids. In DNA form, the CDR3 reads TGTGCCAGCAGCGGCGGGACAGATACGCAGTATTTT. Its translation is CASSGGTDTQYF.